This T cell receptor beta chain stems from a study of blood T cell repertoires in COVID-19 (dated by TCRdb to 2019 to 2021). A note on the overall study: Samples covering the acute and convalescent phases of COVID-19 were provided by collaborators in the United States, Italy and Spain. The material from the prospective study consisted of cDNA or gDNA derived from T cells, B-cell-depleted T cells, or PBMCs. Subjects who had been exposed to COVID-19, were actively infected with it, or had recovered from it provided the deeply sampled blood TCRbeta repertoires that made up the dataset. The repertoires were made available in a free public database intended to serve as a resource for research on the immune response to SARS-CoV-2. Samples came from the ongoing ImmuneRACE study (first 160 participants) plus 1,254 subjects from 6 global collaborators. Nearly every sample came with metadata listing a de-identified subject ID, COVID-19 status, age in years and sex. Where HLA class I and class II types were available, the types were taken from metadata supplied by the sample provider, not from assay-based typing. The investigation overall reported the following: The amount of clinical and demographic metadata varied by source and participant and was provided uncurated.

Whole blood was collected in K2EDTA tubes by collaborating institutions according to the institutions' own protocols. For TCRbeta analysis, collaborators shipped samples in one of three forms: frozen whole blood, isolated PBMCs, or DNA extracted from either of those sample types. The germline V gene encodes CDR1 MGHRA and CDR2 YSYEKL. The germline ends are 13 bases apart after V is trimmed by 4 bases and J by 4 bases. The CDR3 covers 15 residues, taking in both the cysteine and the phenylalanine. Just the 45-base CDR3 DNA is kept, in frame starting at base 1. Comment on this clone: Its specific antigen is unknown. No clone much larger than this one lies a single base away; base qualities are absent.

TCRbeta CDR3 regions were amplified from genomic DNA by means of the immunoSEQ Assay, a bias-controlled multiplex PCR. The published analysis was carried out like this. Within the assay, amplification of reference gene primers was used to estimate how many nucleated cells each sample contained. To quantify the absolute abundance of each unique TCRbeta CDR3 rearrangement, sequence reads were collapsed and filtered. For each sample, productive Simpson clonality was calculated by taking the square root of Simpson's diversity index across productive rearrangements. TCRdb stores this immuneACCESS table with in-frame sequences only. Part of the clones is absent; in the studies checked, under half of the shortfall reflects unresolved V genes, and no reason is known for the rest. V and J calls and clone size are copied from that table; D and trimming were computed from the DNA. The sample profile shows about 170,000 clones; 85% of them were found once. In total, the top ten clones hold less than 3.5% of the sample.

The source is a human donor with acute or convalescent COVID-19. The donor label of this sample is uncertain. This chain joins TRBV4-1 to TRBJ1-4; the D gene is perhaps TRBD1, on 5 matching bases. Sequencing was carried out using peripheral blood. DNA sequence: TGCGCCAGCAGCCCTTCAGGGCTTTTTAATGAAAAACTGTTTTTT. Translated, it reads CASSPSGLFNEKLFF.